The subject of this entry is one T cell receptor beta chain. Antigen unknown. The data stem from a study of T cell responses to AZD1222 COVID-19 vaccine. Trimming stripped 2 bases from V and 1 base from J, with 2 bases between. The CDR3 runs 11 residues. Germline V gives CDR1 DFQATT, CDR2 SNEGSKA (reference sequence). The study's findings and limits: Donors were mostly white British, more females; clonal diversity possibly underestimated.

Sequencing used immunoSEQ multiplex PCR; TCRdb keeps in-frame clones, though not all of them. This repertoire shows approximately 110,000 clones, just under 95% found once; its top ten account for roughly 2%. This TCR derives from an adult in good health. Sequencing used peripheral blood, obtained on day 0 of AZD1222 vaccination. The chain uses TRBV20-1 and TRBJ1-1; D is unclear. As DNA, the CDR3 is TGCAGTGCTAGAAGGAACACTGAAGCTTTCTTT. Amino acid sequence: CSARRNTEAFF.